This T cell receptor beta chain is drawn from a study of cytomegalovirus exposure and HLA in healthy donors. Study results and caveats: Near-uniform donor sequencing depth was presumed by presence/absence analyses. In a later analysis, common viral pathogens appeared linked to several of the most significant clusters.

As concerns this clone: Its antigen remains unknown.

Germline-derived CDR1 and CDR2 are ENHRY and SYGVKD. Trimming stripped 3 bases from V and 0 bases from J, with 13 bases between. This CDR3 is built from 16 residues. Use of 60 Vbeta and 13 Jbeta primers characterized the PCR. Generated by immunoSEQ multiplex PCR, the TCRdb table keeps only in-frame clones and is missing some. There are approximately 110,000 clones in the sample, with under 7% held by the top ten. The genes are TRBV10-3 and TRBJ2-3; D perhaps matches TRBD2 (6 bases). The sequencing sample was made of PBMCs. This clonotype originated in a man in his forties in good health and CMV-seropositive. CDR3 nucleotide sequence: TGTGCCATCAGTGACCTGGGAGGATCTAGCACAGATACGCAGTATTTT. This encodes CAISDLGGSSTDTQYF.